The rows below give T cell receptor beta chains drawn from one sample of a study of blood T cells in healthy people across ages. From the 5' RACE reads, TCRdb called clonotypes with MiXCR, one entry per CDR3 protein. The sample comprises about 1.4 million distinct CDR3 sequences, approximately 59% of which are singletons, and about 6.3% rests with the top ten. The sequencing sample was made of blood. The receptor set was obtained from a man younger than 35 in good health. Both conserved end residues are part of each CDR3. The D gene is left open where the match is weak. Clone size is not always given. Where it is, it says once, few, many or a class for expanded clones.

>-|-|TRBJ2-3|15|TRBV5-6
TGTGCCAGCAGCTTGTTGATCCCCTCCACAGATACGCAGTATTTT
CASSLLIPSTDTQYF
>-|TRBD2|TRBJ2-3|15|TRBV5-1
TGCGCCAGCAGCCCCGGGACTAGCGGGAGACATACGCAGTATTTT
CASSPGTSGRHTQYF
>-|-|TRBJ1-2|20|TRBV12-5
TGTGCTAGTGCCTACCGGGGACGAGGAGGCCCAAAGCCAAATAACTATGGCTACACCTTC
CASAYRGRGGPKPNNYGYTF
>few|-|TRBJ2-1|12|TRBV6-5
TGTGCCAGCAGTACTATAAACAATGAGCAGTTCTTC
CASSTINNEQFF
>few|-|TRBJ1-1|15|TRBV4-1
TGCGCCAGCAGCCAAGACAGGTTCTCGAACACTGAAGCTTTCTTT
CASSQDRFSNTEAFF
>few|-|TRBJ1-2|14|TRBV7-9
TGTGCCAGCAGCTTAGCCTCCTGGGACTATGGCTACACCTTC
CASSLASWDYGYTF
>few|TRBD1|TRBJ1-1|13|TRBV9
TGTGCCAGCAGCGGAGCGTACAGGGGTGAGGCTTTCTTT
CASSGAYRGEAFF
>-|-|TRBJ1-6|16|TRBV7-9
TGTGCCAGCAGCGGAGGTATAAGCTCCTATAATTCACCCCTCCACTTT
CASSGGISSYNSPLHF
>-|-|TRBJ2-7|16|TRBV5-1
TGCGCCAGCAGCTTGGGCATTAGCGGAGAAGACAATGAGCAGTACTTC
CASSLGISGEDNEQYF
>-|-|TRBJ2-7|16|TRBV4-1
TGCGCCAGCAGCCGGGGGATGAAAATCGGAGGGGACGAGCAGTACTTC
CASSRGMKIGGDEQYF
>-|-|TRBJ2-1|15|TRBV4-1
TGCGCCAGCAGCCAAGGGTGGGGGAACGACAATGAGCAGTTCTTC
CASSQGWGNDNEQFF
>-|-|TRBJ2-5|12|TRBV4-1
TGCGCCAGCAGCCACGTTGAGGAGACCCAGTACTTC
CASSHVEETQYF
>-|-|TRBJ2-3|16|TRBV4-3
TGCGCCAGCAGCCAAGATCTTGGGCCGCGCACAGATACGCAGTATTTT
CASSQDLGPRTDTQYF
>-|TRBD2|TRBJ2-7|15|TRBV6-1
TGTGCCAGCAGTGGGACTAGCGATTTTTCCTACGAGCAGTACTTC
CASSGTSDFSYEQYF
>-|TRBD1|TRBJ1-6|13|TRBV29-1
TGCAACGTACGGGACAGGTTGAATTCACCCCTCCACTTT
CNVRDRLNSPLHF
>-|-|TRBJ2-2|15|TRBV2
TGTGCCAGCCAACAGGGGGGGGGTAACACCGGGGAGCTGTTTTTT
CASQQGGGNTGELFF
>-|TRBD2|TRBJ2-3|16|TRBV20-1
TGCAGTGCTGGAAGTCCGGCTAGCGGGACCACAGATACGCAGTATTTT
CSAGSPASGTTDTQYF
>few|-|TRBJ2-1|11|TRBV29-1
TGCAGCGTTGAAAAGGGCAATGAGCAGTTCTTC
CSVEKGNEQFF
>-|-|TRBJ2-7|15|TRBV29-1
TGCAGCGTTGAACCCTCGGGACTCCAAGACGCCGAGCAGTACTTC
CSVEPSGLQDAEQYF
>-|TRBD1|TRBJ2-5|14|TRBV18
TGTGCCAGCTCGCTCGACAGGGGGCACGAGACCCAGTACTTC
CASSLDRGHETQYF
>-|-|TRBJ2-1|13|TRBV5-1
TGCGCCAGCAGCCTGCTTCAGGGGCATGAGCAGTTCTTC
CASSLLQGHEQFF
>-|-|TRBJ2-5|14|TRBV6-2/TRBV6-3
TGTGCCAGCAGTTCAGCAGGGCGTGCGGGGTGGCAGTACTTC
CASSSAGRAGWQYF
>-|-|TRBJ2-1|14|TRBV28
TGTGCCAGCAGTTCCTCCTGGTGGGGCAATGAGCAGTTCTTC
CASSSSWWGNEQFF
>-|-|TRBJ1-5|13|TRBV11-2
TGTGCCAGCAGCGTCACGAGGAATCAGCCCCAGCATTTT
CASSVTRNQPQHF
>-|-|TRBJ2-1|14|TRBV11-2
TGTGCCAGCAGCTGGGGAACTAGTTTCAGTGAGCAGTTCTTC
CASSWGTSFSEQFF
>-|TRBD2|TRBJ2-7|15|TRBV7-9
TGTGCCAGCAGCCCACAAGGACTAGCGGGAGACGAGCAGTACTTC
CASSPQGLAGDEQYF
>-|TRBD1|TRBJ2-1|12|TRBV4-2
TGTGCCAGCAGGCAACAGGGGAATAAGCAGTTCTTC
CASRQQGNKQFF
>-|TRBD2|TRBJ2-7|16|TRBV13
TGTGCCAGCAGCTCCGGCCTGGCGGGAGATTCCTACGAGCAGTACTTC
CASSSGLAGDSYEQYF
>-|-|TRBJ1-6|13|TRBV20-1
TGCAGTGCTCCGGGACGGGAATGGCCACCCCTCCACTTT
CSAPGREWPPLHF
>-|-|TRBJ2-7|12|TRBV10-3
TGTGCCATCGCCCCTCGGGAATACGAGCAGTACTTC
CAIAPREYEQYF
>-|-|TRBJ1-2|15|TRBV7-9
TGTGCCAGCAGCTTAGCGGCCGTGGCGTCCTATGGCTACACCTTC
CASSLAAVASYGYTF
>few|TRBD1|TRBJ2-1|16|TRBV27
TGTGCCAGCAGACGAACCGGGACAGGGTGGGTCAATGAGCAGTTCTTC
CASRRTGTGWVNEQFF
>-|TRBD1|TRBJ1-5|16|TRBV20-1
TGCGGTGGAGGACAGGGCATTATCCACGAGAATCAGCCCCAGCATTTT
CGGGQGIIHENQPQHF
>-|-|TRBJ2-7|11|TRBV12-3/TRBV12-4
TGTGCCGGCAGCTCCTCCCTCGAGCAGTACTTC
CAGSSSLEQYF
>-|-|TRBJ2-7|15|TRBV6-2/TRBV6-3
TGTGCCAGCAGTTACACGCCCGGGACCTCCTACGAGCAGTACTTC
CASSYTPGTSYEQYF
>-|-|TRBJ2-3|12|TRBV12-3/TRBV12-4
TGTGCCAGCAGCATCCTTACAGATACGCAGTATTTT
CASSILTDTQYF
>few|-|TRBJ2-7|17|TRBV2
TGTGCCAGCAGTGACGGAGGGAGCGGCCCTCGAGGTTACGAGCAGTACTTC
CASSDGGSGPRGYEQYF
>-|-|TRBJ1-1|16|TRBV27
TGTGCCAGCAGTTTATCTGGAGGGCCGATGAACACTGAAGCTTTCTTT
CASSLSGGPMNTEAFF
>-|-|TRBJ1-5|13|TRBV27
TGTGCCAGCAGCGAACTGGCGGGACAGCCCCAGCATTTT
CASSELAGQPQHF
>once|-|TRBJ1-2|16|TRBV7-8
TGTGCCAGCAACCCCGGGGCCCTTATTGCGCGGGGTGGCTACACCTTC
CASNPGALIARGGYTF
>-|-|TRBJ1-4|14|TRBV12-3/TRBV12-4
TGTGCCAGCACCCCGTTAGGGGATAATGAAAAACTGTTTTTT
CASTPLGDNEKLFF
>-|TRBD2|TRBJ2-2|16|TRBV29-1
TGCAGCGTAGCTATAGGACTAGCGGGGGAACCCGGGGAGCTGTTTTTT
CSVAIGLAGEPGELFF
>few|-|TRBJ2-3|15|TRBV7-9
TGTGCCAGCAGCCCTACCGGAGGGCCCGCAGATACGCAGTATTTT
CASSPTGGPADTQYF
>-|TRBD1|TRBJ2-7|14|TRBV28
TGTGCCAGCAGGGTAACAGGGGCGGTCTACGAGCAGTACTTC
CASRVTGAVYEQYF
>-|-|TRBJ2-3|16|TRBV20-1
TGCAGTGCCCCCAGCTGGGCTGGATTGAACACAGATACGCAGTATTTT
CSAPSWAGLNTDTQYF
>-|-|TRBJ2-3|20|TRBV7-9
TGTGCCAGCAGCCCCCTGGTTGGGTGGACATTTCCCGGGGGCACAGATACGCAGTATTTT
CASSPLVGWTFPGGTDTQYF
>few|TRBD2|TRBJ2-1|12|TRBV12-3/TRBV12-4
TGTGCCAGCAGTCCCTCGCGGGGGGAGCAGTTCTTC
CASSPSRGEQFF
>-|TRBD1|TRBJ2-6|17|TRBV18
TGTGCCAGCTCACCATTGGGACAGGGACGGTGGGCCAACGTCCTGACTTTC
CASSPLGQGRWANVLTF
>-|TRBD1|TRBJ2-2|20|TRBV9
TGTGCCAGCAGCGTAGGTCCGGTGTCGACGGGACAGGCCTTAACCGGGGAGCTGTTTTTT
CASSVGPVSTGQALTGELFF
>-|TRBD1|TRBJ1-1|13|TRBV29-1
TGCAGCGCTACGACAGGGGGAAACACTGAAGCTTTCTTT
CSATTGGNTEAFF
>-|-|TRBJ2-1|13|TRBV7-2
TGTGCCAGCAGCTTCCCGAATGACAATGAGCAGTTCTTC
CASSFPNDNEQFF
>many|TRBD2|TRBJ2-1|15|TRBV4-2
TGTGCCAGCAGCATTCTAGCGGGAGGAGTTAATGAGCAGTTCTTC
CASSILAGGVNEQFF
>few|-|TRBJ2-7|12|TRBV6-5
TGTGCCACCGGCAGGGCTCCCTACGAGCAGTACTTC
CATGRAPYEQYF
>-|TRBD2|TRBJ2-1|16|TRBV6-5
TGTGCCAGCTGTACAGGCCGAAGAGCGGGGTGTGATGAGCAGTTCTTC
CASCTGRRAGCDEQFF
>once|TRBD2|TRBJ2-5|16|TRBV12-3/TRBV12-4
TGTGCCAGCACCCTCGGACTAGCGGGGTACCAAGAGACCCAGTACTTC
CASTLGLAGYQETQYF
>few|-|TRBJ1-2|15|TRBV4-2
TGTGCCAGCAGCCAAGATACCCCGACATCCTATGGCTACACCTTC
CASSQDTPTSYGYTF
>-|-|TRBJ2-1|13|TRBV20-1
TGCAGCCTGCCTGGGTCCTCCTACAATGAGCAGTTCTTC
CSLPGSSYNEQFF